This T cell receptor beta chain was documented in a study of T cells in Graves' hyperthyroidism and ophthalmopathy. Study observations and caveats: In the blood, most expanded thyroid clonotypes above 0.001 appeared as well.

The table lists this clonotype with many counts. Its antigen is still unknown. TCR beta CDR3 regions were amplified from RNA. The HTBI set primed first-round TCR CDR3 RT-PCR. A single record per CDR3 protein comes from TCRdb applying MiXCR to the multiplex PCR reads. The sample holds a few hundred thousand distinct CDR3 sequences, roughly 15% seen once. Ophthalmopathy in the patients scored at least 3 on Clinical Activity Score and at least 4 on NOSPECS grade, lasting under 3 months. Diagnostic assessment was based on clinical symptoms, serum thyroxine and TRAb, thyroid ultrasound and orbital computed tomography. This TCR came from a woman aged 60 to 75 with Graves' ophthalmopathy. The sequenced sample consisted of blood.

The CDR3 is CASSLAGGRADTQYF. The DNA for the CDR3 is TGCGCCAGCAGCTTGGCCGGCGGAAGGGCCGATACGCAGTATTTT. The chain has TRBV5-1 and TRBJ2-3; no definite D call. V lost 0 bases, J lost 6 bases, and 14 bases lay in between. This CDR3 region has 15 residues. Looked up from germline, CDR1 is SGHRS and CDR2 is YFSETQ.